A single T cell receptor (beta chain) is shown here with its context. What it recognizes is unknown. PCR was performed using 60 Vbeta and 13 Jbeta primers. Assay: immunoSEQ multiplex PCR; the TCRdb copy retains only in-frame clones and omits some. The profile covers fewer than 200,000 clones, with about 71% appearing a single time and approximately 2.5% taken by the ten largest. The sample belongs to a study of cytomegalovirus exposure and HLA in healthy donors. The CDR3 spans 11 residues. From germline, CDR1 is DFQATT and CDR2 SNEGSKA (reference sequence). Trimming stripped 6 bases from V and 6 bases from J, with 11 bases between. Study-wide findings and caveats: HLA alleles showed associations with fewer than 20,000 TCR beta sequences in a later analysis, at a 0.05 false discovery rate.

The source material was PBMCs. The origin of this receptor is a woman aged 25 to 39 in good health and CMV-seronegative. V is TRBV20-1 and J is TRBJ1-1; D is uncertain. Here the CDR3 reads CSAKMAAEAFF. The CDR3 region has the DNA TGCAGTGCCAAAATGGCCGCTGAAGCTTTCTTT.